The 24 T cell receptor beta chains below all came from one sample that was sequenced in a study of cytomegalovirus exposure and HLA in healthy donors. 13 Jbeta primers and 60 Vbeta primers were used for the PCR. The protocol was immunoSEQ multiplex PCR, while the TCRdb copy is restricted to in-frame clones and leaves out a portion. The sample includes about 170,000 clones, approximately 71% of them seen just once. Sequencing was carried out using PBMCs. These receptors were taken from a young woman in good health and CMV-seropositive.

In this sample, this clone turned up once. The chain combines TRBV7-2 with TRBJ2-7; tentatively, D is TRBD2 (5 bases). Trimming removed 5 bases from V and 3 bases from J, with 14 bases in between. The CDR3 has 14 residues. Germline CDR1 reads SGHTA; CDR2 reads FQGNSA. CDR3 protein: CASSPGIALYEQYF. CDR3 nucleotide sequence: TGTGCCAGCAGCCCCGGGATAGCCCTCTACGAGCAGTACTTC.

This chain uses TRBV30 with TRBJ2-7; 7 nucleotides line up with TRBD1. The CDR3 length is 14 residues. Germline V gives CDR1 GTSNPN, CDR2 SVGIG (reference sequence). The trim removed 2 bases at V and 4 bases at J, leaving 8 bases unmatched. For the CDR3, the DNA is TGTGCCTGGAGTAGGGGGCGTATTACGTACGAGCAGTACTTC. This encodes CAWSRGRITYEQYF.

The sample holds a few counts of this clone. V usage is TRBV6-5 and J usage is TRBJ1-2; a possible D gene is TRBD1 (5 bases). The length of the CDR3 is 16 residues. Between the trimmed V and J ends, which lost 4 bases and 0 bases, there was a span of 15 bases. Per germline, CDR1 MNHEY and CDR2 SVGAGI. The CDR3 DNA reads TGTGCCAGCAGTTTATCGGTGTCGACAGCTAACTATGGCTACACCTTC. As protein: CASSLSVSTANYGYTF.

The chain couples TRBV10-3 to TRBJ1-5; D remains unclear. Trimming took off 4 bases at V and 3 bases at J, with 16 bases between the two ends. CDR3 size: 16 residues. From germline, CDR1 is ENHRY and CDR2 SYGVKD. CDR3 region: CAISVGEGLDNQPQHF. Here the CDR3 DNA reads TGTGCCATCAGTGTCGGTGAGGGCCTAGACAATCAGCCCCAGCATTTT.

The chain carries TRBV30 and TRBJ1-3, with TRBD1 matching 9 bases. V was pared by 8 bases and J by 4 bases, with 9 bases of the junction left unmatched. This CDR3 region has 14 residues. Looked up from germline, CDR1 is GTSNPN and CDR2 is SVGIG (reference sequence). The CDR3 here is CAQHGTGSGNTIYF. The DNA of the CDR3 is TGTGCCCAACACGGGACAGGGAGCGGAAACACCATATATTTT.

The rearrangement links TRBV4-2 to TRBJ2-7; 14 nucleotides align to TRBD2. V trimming: 0 bases; J trimming: 6 bases; junction bases outside the gene matches: 13. Germline V gene sequence: CDR1 LGHNA, CDR2 YNFKEQ. CDR3 length: 19 amino acids. The CDR3 here is CASSQEPGTSGGLFSEQYF. DNA of the CDR3: TGTGCCAGCAGCCAAGAGCCCGGGACTAGCGGGGGCCTATTCTCCGAGCAGTACTTC.

The DNA of the CDR3 is TGTGCCAGCAGCCAAGGTCTAGCGGGGGGATATACGCAGTATTTT. This gives the protein CASSQGLAGGYTQYF. The chain uses TRBV4-2 and TRBJ2-3; 11 positions match TRBD2. With 1 base clipped from V and 7 bases from J, the junction kept 4 bases outside the gene matches. From germline, CDR1 is LGHNA and CDR2 YNFKEQ. The CDR3 runs to 15 residues.

As for this clone: A junction end diverges from the germline sequence, so it may reflect a read error. The CDR3: CASSLTEGPQLNGKLFF. CDR3 DNA: TGTGCCAGCAGTTTGACAGAAGGGCCACAGCTTAATGGAAAACTGTTTTTT. This chain uses TRBV6-4 with TRBJ1-4; D is perhaps TRBD1 (5 bases). This CDR3 comprises 17 residues. Germline loops: CDR1 MRHNA, CDR2 SNTAGT.

V is TRBV7-2 and J is TRBJ2-2; D may be TRBD1 (8 bases). The CDR3 has 16 amino acids. V lost 5 bases and J 3 bases, leaving 16 bases between the germline ends. Germline CDR1 is SGHTA and CDR2 is FQGNSA. The CDR3 DNA follows: TGTGCCAGCAGCCAATACAGGGGGAGGGACACCGGGGAGCTGTTTTTT. Translating it yields CASSQYRGRDTGELFF.

This clone has only a few counts. This sequence joins TRBV9 and TRBJ2-7; TRBD2 aligns across 9 bases. Germline V CDR1 and CDR2: SGDLS, YYNGEE. The CDR3 runs to 15 residues. After removal of 0 bases from V and 6 bases from J, the junction contained 7 bases not matched to a gene. The CDR3, as DNA: TGTGCCAGCAGCGTAGAGGGACTAGCATTTAGCGAGCAGTACTTC. It is translated as CASSVEGLAFSEQYF.

This clone was recorded only once. J is TRBJ2-7 and V is TRBV11-2, with 10 bases matching TRBD1. V trimming: 5 bases; J trimming: 5 bases; junction bases outside the gene matches: 12. CDR3 length equals 16 residues. Looked up from germline, CDR1 is SGHAT and CDR2 is FQNNGV. CDR3 protein: CASSRVRDRGADEQYF. The CDR3 DNA reads TGTGCCAGCAGCCGCGTGAGGGACAGGGGTGCTGACGAGCAGTACTTC.

The chain has TRBV19 and TRBJ1-3, with TRBD1 identical over 9 bases. The CDR3 is 15 amino acids. In germline, CDR1 is LNHDA, CDR2 SQIVND (reference sequence). The V and J ends lost 3 bases and 5 bases, in that order; junction bases with no gene match: 5. CDR3 bases: TGTGCCAGTAGTATGGACAGGGGAAAAAGAAACACCATATATTTT. Its protein is CASSMDRGKRNTIYF.

The rearrangement joins TRBV9 to TRBJ1-4; D gene uncertain. The CDR3 is 13 residues long. Deletions cut 5 bases from V and 7 bases from J, with 12 bases between. Germline values: CDR1 SGDLS, CDR2 YYNGEE. CDR3 sequence reads: CASSQAGGEKLFF. The DNA for the CDR3 is TGTGCCAGCAGTCAAGCGGGAGGTGAAAAACTGTTTTTT. The full variable domain, rest sourced from reference TRBV9 and TRBJ1-4, is DSGVTQTPKHLITATGQRVTLRCSPRSGDLSVYWYQQSLDQGLQFLIQYYNGEERAKGNILERFSAQQFPDLHSELNLSSLELGDSALYFCASSQAGGEKLFFGSGTQLSVL.

This clone has a single count. The chain combines TRBV7-6 with TRBJ2-3; TRBD2 agrees at 12 bases. Germline V gene sequence: CDR1 SGHVS, CDR2 FNYEAQ. This CDR3 is built from 19 residues. V dropped 1 base and J dropped 0; count of bases not matched to a gene: 8. This chain's CDR3 is CASSLVPRLAGASTDTQYF. The CDR3 DNA follows: TGTGCCAGCAGCTTAGTTCCCAGACTAGCGGGGGCTAGCACAGATACGCAGTATTTT. Variable domain in full (rest from reference TRBV7-6 and TRBJ2-3): GAGVSQSPRYKVTKRGQDVALRCDPISGHVSLYWYRQALGQGPEFLTYFNYEAQQDKSGLPNDRFSAERPEGSISTLTIQRTEQRDSAMYRCASSLVPRLAGASTDTQYFGPGTRLTVL.

As to this clone: The junction departs from the called germline gene at one end, perhaps through a read error. Other nucleotide sequences from this sample produce the same CDR3. The chain combines TRBV5-4 with TRBJ2-7, with D perhaps TRBD1 (6 bases). The CDR3 runs 12 residues. Germline lookup yields CDR1 SGHNT and CDR2 YYREEE (reference sequence). CDR3 sequence reads: CASSLTGYEQYF. As DNA, the CDR3 is TGCGCCAGCAGCCTCACAGGGTACGAGCAGTACTTC.

The V gene is TRBV25-1, the J gene TRBJ1-1; D possibly corresponds to TRBD1 (5 bases). This CDR3 has 13 amino acids. The V end lost 6 bases, the J end lost 4 bases, and 12 bases lay between the germline ends. CDR1 is MGHDK and CDR2 is SYGVNS in the germline V gene. The CDR3 coding sequence is TGTGCCAGCAGCTTGCAGGGAATCACTGAAGCTTTCTTT. Its protein product is CASSLQGITEAFF.

V usage is TRBV7-6 and J usage is TRBJ2-2; the match to TRBD1 covers 9 bases. The length of the CDR3 is 20 residues. Trimming removed 5 bases from V and 5 bases from J; junction bases left unmatched: 21. CDR1 and CDR2 (germline): SGHVS, FNYEAQ. The CDR3 here is CASSKSPGTGSTFRTGELFF. As DNA, the CDR3 is TGTGCCAGCAGCAAGAGTCCCGGGACAGGGTCAACCTTTCGGACCGGGGAGCTGTTTTTT.

This rearrangement joins TRBV5-4 to TRBJ2-7; TRBD2 agrees at 7 bases. Germline CDR1 is SGHNT and CDR2 is YYREEE (reference sequence). The CDR3 length is 16 residues. V gave up 3 bases and J gave up 0 bases; unmatched junction bases: 9. CDR3 DNA sequence: TGTGCCAGCAGCTCGCACACTAGCGAAAACTCCTACGAGCAGTACTTC. It codes for CASSSHTSENSYEQYF.

This chain links TRBV19 with TRBJ1-5; the D gene is possibly TRBD1 (6 bases). V was clipped by 6 bases and J by 3 bases, with 21 bases between them. CDR1 and CDR2 from the germline V gene are LNHDA and SQIVND (reference sequence). The CDR3 is made up of 17 amino acids. The CDR3 region is CASSQRGGADANQPQHF. For the CDR3, the DNA is TGTGCCAGTAGCCAACGCGGGGGGGCGGACGCCAATCAGCCCCAGCATTTT.

The CDR3 DNA reads TGTGCCATCAGTGAAGGGAGTCACGAGCAGTACTTC. Its translation is CAISEGSHEQYF. J is TRBJ2-7 and V is TRBV10-3; tentatively, D is TRBD2 (5 bases). This CDR3 has 12 residues. Trimming left V 3 bases short and J 5 bases short, with 8 bases between. Germline V gene lookup returns CDR1 ENHRY and CDR2 SYGVKD.

The genes are TRBV2 and TRBJ2-3; D unresolved. The V end was cut by 3 bases, the J end by 6 bases, with 10 bases between. The length of the CDR3 is 13 residues. The germline gives CDR1 SNHLY, CDR2 FYNNEI. Here the CDR3 reads CASSDSPSDTQYF. In DNA, the CDR3 is TGTGCCAGCAGTGACAGTCCCTCCGATACGCAGTATTTT.

This chain links TRBV28 with TRBJ2-7, with D tentatively TRBD2 (6 bases). The germline V gene has CDR1 MDHEN and CDR2 SYDVKM. The V end lost 2 bases, the J end lost 3 bases, and 14 bases lay between the germline ends. This CDR3 has 15 amino acids. CDR3 sequence reads: CASSLVGGEVYEQYF. In nucleotides, the CDR3 is TGTGCCAGCAGTTTAGTTGGAGGGGAAGTCTACGAGCAGTACTTC.

The V gene is TRBV5-1, the J gene TRBJ1-2, with a tentative D call TRBD1 (6 bases). The V gene's germline CDR1 is SGHRS and CDR2 YFSETQ. V was cut by 5 bases and J by 3 bases, with 11 bases left in between. The CDR3 runs 13 residues. CDR3 amino acids: CASREQGDYGYTF. CDR3 nucleotide sequence: TGCGCCAGCAGAGAACAGGGAGACTATGGCTACACCTTC. Looking up the rest from reference TRBV5-1 and TRBJ1-2 gives the full variable domain: KAGVTQTPRYLIKTRGQQVTLSCSPISGHRSVSWYQQTPGQGLQFLFEYFSETQRNKGNFPGRFSGRQFSNSRSEMNVSTLELGDSALYLCASREQGDYGYTFGSGTRLTVV.

The CDR3 DNA sequence: TGTGCCAGCAGCTCCGGACAGGGGATCTACAATGAGCAGTTCTTC. Its translation: CASSSGQGIYNEQFF. The rearrangement joins TRBV5-6 to TRBJ2-1; 9 bases line up with TRBD1. The CDR3 covers 15 residues. Germline V lookup: CDR1 SGHDT, CDR2 YYEEEE. J was trimmed by 3 bases and V by 3 bases; bases with no gene match: 4.